This TCR beta chain was retrieved from a study of CD8 T cells in ankylosing spondylitis. Study conclusions and caveats: Reports say disease-linked clones showed up significantly more in matched ankylosing spondylitis synovial fluid. Seemingly distinctive of ankylosing spondylitis blood was a TCR beta motif formed by eight highly homologous variants. Both synovial fluid and blood in reactive arthritis had previously been reported to carry some motif variants.

The CDR3 consists of 14 residues. CDR1 is ENHRY, CDR2 SYGVKD, per germline. Unmatched junction bases numbered 8, after V lost 4 bases and J lost 8 bases. Quantitative molecular-barcoded 5'-RACE generated the TCR beta libraries. From the 5' RACE reads, TCRdb called clonotypes with MiXCR, one entry per CDR3 protein. The repertoire includes approximately 300,000 distinct CDR3 sequences, around 18% of them detected once, and around 8% sits in the top ten. There are many counts of this clonotype. The antigen is unknown. This clonotype originated in a male donor with ankylosing spondylitis or in good health (not recorded which). The chain is built from TRBV10-3 and TRBJ2-1; 7 positions agree with TRBD2. The sequencing input was blood, either unsorted or a sorted T cell fraction (not recorded which). Written as DNA, the CDR3 is TGTGCCATCAGTGCCAGGACTAGATCTCATGAGCAGTTCTTC. Protein: CAISARTRSHEQFF.